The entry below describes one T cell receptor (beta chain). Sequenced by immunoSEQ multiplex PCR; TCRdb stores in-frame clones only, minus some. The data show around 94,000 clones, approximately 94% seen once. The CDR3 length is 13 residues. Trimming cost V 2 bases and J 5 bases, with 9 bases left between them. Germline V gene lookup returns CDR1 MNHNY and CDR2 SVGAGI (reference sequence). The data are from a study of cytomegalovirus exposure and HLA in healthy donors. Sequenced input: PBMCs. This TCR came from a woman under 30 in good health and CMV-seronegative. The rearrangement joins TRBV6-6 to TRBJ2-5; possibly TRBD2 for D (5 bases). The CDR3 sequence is CASSYTPGETQYF. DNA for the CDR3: TGTGCCAGCAGTTACACCCCGGGGGAGACCCAGTACTTC.